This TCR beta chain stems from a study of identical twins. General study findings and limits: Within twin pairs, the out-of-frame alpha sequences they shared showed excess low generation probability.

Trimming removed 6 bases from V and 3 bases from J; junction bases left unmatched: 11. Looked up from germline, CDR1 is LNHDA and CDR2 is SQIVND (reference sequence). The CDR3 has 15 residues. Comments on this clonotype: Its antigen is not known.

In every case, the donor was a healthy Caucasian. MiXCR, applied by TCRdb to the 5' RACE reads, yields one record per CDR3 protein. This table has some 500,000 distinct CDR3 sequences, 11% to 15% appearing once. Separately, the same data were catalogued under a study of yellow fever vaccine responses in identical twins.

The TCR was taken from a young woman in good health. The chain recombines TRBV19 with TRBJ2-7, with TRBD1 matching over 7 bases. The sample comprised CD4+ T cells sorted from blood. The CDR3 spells CASSRGTASDYEQYF. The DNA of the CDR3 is TGTGCCAGTAGCAGAGGGACAGCATCCGACTACGAGCAGTACTTC.